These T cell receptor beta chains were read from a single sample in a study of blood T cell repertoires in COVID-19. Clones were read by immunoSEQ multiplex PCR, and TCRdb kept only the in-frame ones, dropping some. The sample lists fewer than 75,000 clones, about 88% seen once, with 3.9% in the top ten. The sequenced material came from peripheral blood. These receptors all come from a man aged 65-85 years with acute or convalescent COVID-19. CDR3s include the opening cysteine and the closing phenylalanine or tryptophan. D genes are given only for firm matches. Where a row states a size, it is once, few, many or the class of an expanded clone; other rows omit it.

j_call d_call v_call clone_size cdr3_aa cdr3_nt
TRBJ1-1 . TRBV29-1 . CSVQQGNTEAFF TGCAGCGTCCAACAGGGGAACACTGAAGCTTTCTTT
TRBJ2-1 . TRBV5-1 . CASSPGVNYNEQFF TGCGCCAGCAGCCCGGGGGTGAACTACAATGAGCAGTTCTTC
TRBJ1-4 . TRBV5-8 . CASSLGQSTTNEKLFF TGTGCCAGCAGCTTGGGACAGAGCACAACTAATGAAAAACTGTTTTTT
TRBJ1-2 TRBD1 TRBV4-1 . CASSQGLGTEYGYTF TGCGCCAGCAGCCAAGGGTTAGGGACAGAGTATGGCTACACCTTC
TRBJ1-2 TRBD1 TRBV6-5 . CASSYTGQGPGYTF TGTGCCAGCAGTTACACGGGACAGGGTCCGGGCTACACCTTC
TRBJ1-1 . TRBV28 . CASSLQGGGFSAFF TGTGCCAGCAGTCTTCAGGGCGGGGGGTTTTCAGCTTTCTTT
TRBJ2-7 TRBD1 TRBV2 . CASSYDQGARYEQYF TGTGCCAGCAGTTATGATCAGGGGGCCCGCTACGAGCAGTACTTC
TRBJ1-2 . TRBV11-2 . CASSLRGSGGYTF TGTGCCAGCAGCTTAAGAGGGTCCGGTGGCTACACCTTC
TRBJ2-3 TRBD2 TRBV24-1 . CATSDLGFGAGDTDTQYF TGTGCCACCAGTGATTTGGGGTTTGGAGCGGGGGACACAGATACGCAGTATTTT
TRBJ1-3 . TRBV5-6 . CASSLSGSGNTIYF TGTGCCAGCAGCTTATCAGGGTCTGGAAACACCATATATTTT
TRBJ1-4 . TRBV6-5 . CASSKTLRNEKLFF TGTGCCAGCAGTAAAACGCTCAGAAATGAAAAACTGTTTTTT
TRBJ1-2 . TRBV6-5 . CASSSGGGNLYGYTF TGTGCCAGCAGCTCGGGTGGGGGGAACCTCTATGGCTACACCTTC
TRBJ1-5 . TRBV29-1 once CSVAQGSGQPQHF TGCAGCGTTGCCCAGGGGAGCGGTCAGCCCCAGCATTTT
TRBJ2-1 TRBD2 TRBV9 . CASSVFSGGYNEQFF TGTGCCAGCAGCGTATTCAGCGGGGGATACAATGAGCAGTTCTTC
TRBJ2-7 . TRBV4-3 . CASSTQEGREQYF TGCGCCAGCAGCACCCAAGAGGGAAGGGAGCAGTACTTC
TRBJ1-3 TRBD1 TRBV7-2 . CASSLGRGRTGNTIYF TGTGCCAGCAGCTTAGGTAGGGGGCGCACTGGAAACACCATATATTTT
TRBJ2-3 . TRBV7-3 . CASSSTDGTDTQYF TGTGCCAGCAGCTCAACCGACGGGACAGATACGCAGTATTTT
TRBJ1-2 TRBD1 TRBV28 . CASSFRTTGGYGYTF TGTGCCAGCAGTTTCCGGACGACAGGGGGCTATGGCTACACCTTC
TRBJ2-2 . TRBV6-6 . CASSPSGELFF TGTGCCAGCAGTCCGTCCGGGGAGCTGTTTTTT
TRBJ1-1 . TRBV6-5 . CASSGQIRNTEAFF TGTGCCAGCAGCGGACAGATTAGGAACACTGAAGCTTTCTTT
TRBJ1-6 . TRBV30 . CAWREWRGIIGSPLHF TGTGCCTGGAGGGAGTGGCGGGGGATAATTGGATCACCCCTCCACTTT
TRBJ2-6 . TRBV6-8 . CASSPLGRRGTGANVLTF TGTGCCAGCAGCCCCTTGGGGCGTAGGGGGACTGGGGCCAACGTCCTGACTTTC
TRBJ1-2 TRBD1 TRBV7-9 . CASSLGTGPVYGYTF TGTGCCAGCAGCTTAGGGACAGGGCCCGTCTATGGCTACACCTTC
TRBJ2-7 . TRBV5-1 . CASSSHRGDYEQYF TGCGCCAGCAGTAGTCACCGAGGTGACTACGAGCAGTACTTC
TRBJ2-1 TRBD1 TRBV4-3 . CASSPTGDRGNNEQFF TGCGCCAGCAGCCCGACTGGGGACAGGGGCAATAATGAGCAGTTCTTC
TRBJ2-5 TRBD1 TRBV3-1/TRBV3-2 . CASSQDRGWETQYF TGTGCCAGCAGCCAAGACAGGGGGTGGGAGACCCAGTACTTC
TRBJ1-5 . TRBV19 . CASTMGQLNQPQHF TGTGCCAGTACCATGGGGCAGCTCAATCAGCCCCAGCATTTT
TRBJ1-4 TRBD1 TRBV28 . CASSQQGARANEKLFF TGTGCCAGCAGTCAACAGGGGGCGCGCGCTAATGAAAAACTGTTTTTT